This is a list of T cell receptor beta chains from one sample in a study of regulatory T cells in long-lasting Graves disease. TCRdb redid the calling of the multiplex PCR reads with MiXCR, one entry per CDR3 protein. The sample shows 580,000 or so distinct CDR3 sequences, 15% to 20% of them seen only once. The same sample was also used in a study of T cells in Graves' hyperthyroidism and ophthalmopathy.

The material sequenced was peripheral blood mononuclear cells (PBMCs), taken at new diagnosis, from a patient treated with antithyroid drugs. These TCRs come from a man younger than 30 with Graves disease. CDR3s include the opening cysteine and the closing phenylalanine or tryptophan. The D gene is left open where the match is weak. Clone size is given for some rows only: seen once, a few or many times, or a class if the clone is expanded.

V	size	D	J	CDR3	DNA
TRBV4-2	NA	TRBD2	TRBJ2-7	CASSQSLTSGTSYEQYF	TGTGCCAGCAGCCAATCCCTTACTAGCGGGACCTCCTACGAGCAGTACTTC
TRBV11-2	NA	NA	TRBJ1-2	CASSLDLPSYGYTF	TGTGCCAGCAGCTTAGATCTCCCTTCCTATGGCTACACCTTC
TRBV3-1	few	TRBD1	TRBJ1-3	CASRRPGGSGNTIYF	TGTGCCAGCAGGCGGCCAGGGGGCTCCGGAAACACCATATATTTT
TRBV7-9	many	NA	TRBJ2-5	CASSLPSVGVQLETQYF	TGTGCCAGCAGCCTCCCGAGTGTGGGAGTCCAGTTGGAGACCCAGTACTTC
TRBV5-1	many	TRBD2	TRBJ2-2	CASSLTGRYPSGSRPGELFF	TGCGCCAGCAGCCTGACAGGCCGATATCCCAGCGGGAGTCGGCCCGGGGAGCTGTTTTTT
TRBV2	many	TRBD1	TRBJ2-3	CASSEGQGARVTDTQYF	TGTGCCAGCAGTGAAGGGCAGGGGGCTAGAGTCACAGATACGCAGTATTTT
TRBV20-1	NA	TRBD1	TRBJ1-1	CSASAGGTNTEAFF	TGCAGTGCTAGTGCAGGGGGGACAAACACTGAAGCTTTCTTT
TRBV28	many	TRBD1	TRBJ2-7	CASSLLRDRAGYEQYF	TGTGCCAGCAGTTTGCTCCGGGACAGGGCGGGTTACGAGCAGTACTTC
TRBV20-1	few	TRBD2	TRBJ2-5	CSAQTSGRAFLGTQYF	TGCAGTGCGCAGACTAGCGGGAGGGCCTTTCTAGGGACCCAGTACTTC
TRBV4-2	NA	TRBD1	TRBJ2-7	CASSPDRDSYEQYF	TGTGCCAGCAGCCCCGACCGGGACAGCTACGAGCAGTACTTC
TRBV20-1	many	TRBD2	TRBJ2-7	CSARVGGSHSYEQYF	TGCAGTGCTAGAGTAGGCGGGAGTCACTCCTACGAGCAGTACTTC
TRBV28	few	TRBD1	TRBJ1-2	CASSFTGGFYGYTF	TGTGCCAGCAGTTTCACAGGGGGCTTCTATGGCTACACCTTC
TRBV12-3/TRBV12-4	few	NA	TRBJ1-1	CASRPLGGRNTEAFF	TGTGCCAGCCGTCCCCTGGGGGGTAGGAACACTGAAGCTTTCTTT
TRBV6-2/TRBV6-3	many	NA	TRBJ1-1	CASSYSTGTQKAFF	TGTGCCAGCAGTTACTCGACCGGGACGCAAAAAGCTTTCTTT
TRBV20-1	NA	TRBD2	TRBJ2-1	CSAIGTSGRAGNEQFF	TGCAGTGCTATAGGGACTAGCGGGAGGGCCGGAAATGAGCAGTTCTTC
TRBV5-1	many	NA	TRBJ2-1	CASRPWGEHEQFF	TGCGCCAGCAGGCCGTGGGGGGAACATGAGCAGTTCTTC
TRBV5-1	NA	NA	TRBJ1-6	CASSREQVDSPLHF	TGCGCCAGCAGCCGCGAGCAGGTCGATTCACCCCTCCACTTT
TRBV3-1	many	NA	TRBJ2-1	CASARRGSYNEQFF	TGTGCCAGCGCCCGGAGGGGATCCTACAATGAGCAGTTCTTC
TRBV20-1	NA	NA	TRBJ2-5	CSARGGRGETQHF	TGCAGTGCTAGGGGAGGCAGGGGGGAGACCCAGCACTTC
TRBV2	NA	TRBD1	TRBJ1-5	CASSPPDRGNQPQHF	TGTGCCAGCAGCCCCCCGGACAGGGGGAATCAGCCCCAGCATTTT
TRBV7-9	many	NA	TRBJ1-1	CASSGYRERNTEAFF	TGTGCCAGCAGCGGCTACAGGGAGCGGAACACTGAAGCTTTCTTT
TRBV5-8	NA	NA	TRBJ2-3	CASSHRTLTDTQYF	TGTGCCAGCAGCCACCGAACGCTCACAGATACGCAGTATTTT
TRBV30	many	NA	TRBJ1-1	CAWSVGGATEAFF	TGTGCCTGGAGTGTGGGTGGAGCCACTGAAGCTTTCTTT
TRBV5-1	NA	TRBD1	TRBJ1-6	CASSWAGTDNSPLHF	TGCGCCAGCAGTTGGGCCGGGACAGATAATTCACCCCTCCACTTT
TRBV11-2	many	TRBD1	TRBJ2-2	CASRLNRGGNTGELFF	TGTGCCAGCAGGCTAAACAGGGGCGGAAACACCGGGGAGCTGTTTTTT
TRBV30	NA	NA	TRBJ2-7	CAWSPSPGGLYEQYF	TGTGCCTGGAGTCCCTCACCGGGTGGTCTTTACGAGCAGTACTTC
TRBV2	NA	NA	TRBJ2-2	CASSVKNTGELFF	TGTGCCAGCAGTGTCAAGAACACCGGGGAGCTGTTTTTT
TRBV20-1	many	TRBD2	TRBJ2-1	CSASGRTGNEQFF	TGCAGTGCTAGCGGGAGGACGGGGAATGAGCAGTTCTTC
TRBV3-1	many	NA	TRBJ2-2	CASSVQDTGELFF	TGTGCCAGCAGCGTTCAGGACACCGGGGAGCTGTTTTTT
TRBV28	many	NA	TRBJ2-1	CASSRSPPTEQFF	TGTGCCAGCAGTCGTTCTCCTCCCACTGAGCAGTTCTTC
TRBV30	many	TRBD1	TRBJ2-2	CAWRRDRGTGELFF	TGTGCCTGGCGCCGGGACAGGGGGACCGGGGAGCTGTTTTTT
TRBV6-1	few	TRBD1	TRBJ2-1	CASSETTGSYNEQFF	TGTGCCAGCAGTGAGACGACAGGGTCCTACAATGAGCAGTTCTTC
TRBV7-9	NA	NA	TRBJ2-5	CASSLTRSQETQYF	TGTGCCAGCAGCTTAACAAGGTCCCAGGAGACCCAGTACTTC
TRBV4-1	few	TRBD1	TRBJ2-7	CASSAYRGANEQYF	TGCGCCAGCAGCGCTTACAGGGGAGCCAACGAGCAGTACTTC
TRBV6-2/TRBV6-3	few	NA	TRBJ2-7	CASSYDKQYAQYF	TGTGCCAGCAGTTATGACAAACAGTACGCGCAGTACTTC
TRBV7-8	many	NA	TRBJ2-7	CASSEEVGEQYF	TGTGCCAGCAGCGAAGAAGTGGGCGAGCAGTACTTC
TRBV15	few	NA	TRBJ1-5	CATREDGTNQPQHF	TGTGCCACCAGGGAGGACGGGACGAATCAGCCCCAGCATTTT
TRBV5-1	NA	TRBD2	TRBJ2-5	CASTQTSGEETQYF	TGTGCCAGTACCCAGACTAGCGGAGAAGAGACCCAGTACTTC
TRBV12-3/TRBV12-4	many	NA	TRBJ2-7	CASSPHPSYEQYF	TGTGCCAGCAGTCCCCACCCTAGCTACGAGCAGTACTTC
TRBV18	many	NA	TRBJ2-7	CASSTGLYEQYF	TGTGCCAGCTCGACAGGACTCTACGAGCAGTACTTC
TRBV7-9	few	TRBD1	TRBJ2-1	CASSFPGTGGSEQFF	TGTGCCAGCAGTTTCCCCGGGACAGGGGGAAGTGAGCAGTTCTTC
TRBV19	NA	NA	TRBJ2-2	CASRAGTTNTGELFF	TGTGCCAGTAGGGCCGGGACAACGAACACCGGGGAGCTGTTTTTT
TRBV6-5	few	NA	TRBJ1-1	CASSYDQRNTEAFF	TGTGCCAGCAGTTACGATCAGCGGAACACTGAAGCTTTCTTT
TRBV11-3	NA	NA	TRBJ2-7	CASSHPPNEGGYEQYF	TGTGCCAGCAGCCACCCACCCAACGAGGGGGGCTACGAGCAGTACTTC
TRBV6-2/TRBV6-3	few	NA	TRBJ2-1	CASALNEQFF	TGTGCCAGTGCGCTCAATGAGCAGTTCTTC
TRBV13	many	NA	TRBJ1-2	CASSPQMIYGYTF	TGTGCCAGCAGCCCACAGATGATCTATGGCTACACCTTC
TRBV12-3/TRBV12-4	NA	TRBD2	TRBJ2-7	CASSMGLAGAYEQYF	TGTGCCAGCAGCATGGGACTAGCGGGAGCCTACGAGCAGTACTTC
TRBV20-1	many	NA	TRBJ2-2	CSAAGRTGELFF	TGCAGTGCCGCAGGGCGCACCGGGGAGCTGTTTTTT
TRBV12-3/TRBV12-4	many	NA	TRBJ1-5	CASSTQALPNQPQHF	TGTGCCAGCAGTACCCAGGCCCTACCCAATCAGCCCCAGCATTTT
TRBV10-3	many	NA	TRBJ2-7	CAISESGRGVPSYEQYF	TGTGCCATCAGTGAGTCGGGCAGGGGGGTACCCTCCTACGAGCAGTACTTC
TRBV24-1	few	TRBD1	TRBJ1-1	CATSDETGTRDTEAFF	TGTGCCACCAGTGATGAGACAGGGACAAGGGACACTGAAGCTTTCTTT
TRBV20-1	few	NA	TRBJ2-6	CSARAVPGANVLTF	TGCAGTGCTAGAGCAGTTCCCGGGGCCAACGTCCTGACTTTC
TRBV4-1	NA	NA	TRBJ2-7	CASSQDGQDLYEQYF	TGCGCCAGCAGCCAAGACGGGCAGGACCTCTACGAGCAGTACTTC
TRBV5-1	few	TRBD2	TRBJ2-7	CASSNGAGEAYEQYF	TGCGCCAGCAGCAACGGGGCGGGAGAGGCCTACGAGCAGTACTTC
TRBV24-1	NA	TRBD1	TRBJ1-5	CATSDSGTGSTPQHF	TGTGCCACCAGTGACTCCGGGACAGGGAGTACGCCCCAGCATTTT
TRBV10-3	many	TRBD1	TRBJ2-1	CAIRDRDARDEQFF	TGTGCCATCCGGGACAGGGACGCGAGGGATGAGCAGTTCTTC
TRBV6-2/TRBV6-3	NA	NA	TRBJ2-1	CASSYGPAYNEQFF	TGTGCCAGCAGTTACGGGCCGGCCTACAATGAGCAGTTCTTC